This TCR beta chain derives from a study of graft-versus-host responses after intestinal transplantation. Produced via immunoSEQ multiplex PCR; TCRdb's table is partial and in-frame only. The table shows about 21,000 clones, with roughly 87% occurring only once. Germline lookup yields CDR1 PRHDT and CDR2 FYEKMQ (reference sequence). V lost 4 bases, J lost 2 bases, and 21 bases stayed unmatched. The CDR3 contains 22 residues. This TCR came from a human patient who received an intestinal transplant, so some T cells may come from the graft donor. This specimen was PBMCs, taken just over 64 days after intestinal transplantation. The chain couples TRBV13 to TRBJ2-7, with TRBD2 identical over 15 bases. This chain's CDR3 is CASSSRGLAGGRNPSVTYEQYF. The CDR3 nucleotides read TGTGCCAGCAGCTCCCGGGGACTAGCGGGGGGCCGCAACCCTTCAGTAACCTACGAGCAGTACTTC.